The 23 T cell receptor beta chains in this list originate from one sample, sequenced in a study of T cell responses to AZD1222 COVID-19 vaccine. Profiling relied on immunoSEQ multiplex PCR, and the TCRdb table lists in-frame clones only, not all of them. The sample carries around 130,000 clones, just over 85% recorded once. This specimen was peripheral blood, taken on day 0 of AZD1222 vaccination. These receptors came from an adult in good health.

A single count supports this clone. The genes are TRBV7-8 and TRBJ2-1; D may be TRBD1 (5 bases). V was pared by 7 bases and J by 2 bases, with 18 bases between. The CDR3 runs 16 residues. Germline V CDR1 and CDR2: SGHVS, FQNEAQ. CDR3 loop: CASTRFQGITYNEQFF. Written as DNA, the CDR3 is TGTGCCAGCACCCGATTCCAGGGTATCACCTACAATGAGCAGTTCTTC.

The chain carries TRBV9 and TRBJ1-2, with D uncertain. V lost 4 bases and J lost 3, with 16 bases in between. In germline, CDR1 is SGDLS, CDR2 YYNGEE. The CDR3 covers 15 residues. CDR3 sequence reads: CASSPRVPEDYGYTF. The DNA for the CDR3 is TGTGCCAGCAGCCCGCGCGTGCCAGAGGACTATGGCTACACCTTC.

This chain uses TRBV6-5 with TRBJ1-2; 10 bases agree with TRBD1. After removal of 6 bases from V and 7 bases from J, the junction contained 8 bases not matched to a gene. CDR3 length: 14 residues. Germline V gene lookup returns CDR1 MNHEY and CDR2 SVGAGI. CDR3 sequence: CASRLDRGLVGYTF. As DNA, the CDR3 is TGTGCCAGCAGGCTCGACAGGGGGCTGGTTGGCTACACCTTC.

The chain recombines TRBV12-3 or TRBV12-4 with TRBJ2-5; D gene uncertain. V was clipped by 3 bases and J by 2 bases, with 7 bases between them. The CDR3 is 13 residues long. CDR3 amino acids: CASSLAQQETQYF. In DNA form, the CDR3 reads TGTGCCAGCAGTTTGGCACAGCAAGAGACCCAGTACTTC.

This chain uses TRBV6-6 with TRBJ2-7; 12 nucleotides agree with TRBD1. CDR1 MNHNY and CDR2 SVGAGI come from the germline V gene (reference sequence). The length of the CDR3 is 13 residues. V lost 8 bases, J lost 6 bases, and 5 bases stayed unmatched. The CDR3 DNA sequence: TGTGCCAGCCTCGGGACAGGGGGCTTCGAGCAGTACTTC. This codes for CASLGTGGFEQYF.

The chain joins TRBV5-1 to TRBJ2-5; TRBD2 aligns across 7 bases. The CDR3 length is 15 residues. The V segment lost 1 base and the J segment 4 bases; nucleotides outside the gene matches: 7. Germline assignment: CDR1 SGHRS and CDR2 YFSETQ. CDR3 sequence (DNA): TGCGCCAGCAGCTTGTGGGCGGGAGAAGCAGAGACCCAGTACTTC. Protein product: CASSLWAGEAETQYF.

Written as DNA, the CDR3 is TGTGCCAGCAGCTCCGATAGCGGGGCCATGCAAGAGACCCAGTACTTC. Protein product: CASSSDSGAMQETQYF. The genes are TRBV7-9 and TRBJ2-5; 8 bases agree with TRBD2. Trimming removed 4 bases from V and 2 bases from J; junction bases left unmatched: 9. The CDR3 sequence is 16 residues long. Per the germline V gene, CDR1 is SEHNR and CDR2 is FQNEAQ (reference sequence).

This clone was observed a few times. The gene calls are TRBV6-5 and TRBJ1-1, with a possible D match to TRBD1 (6 bases). The CDR3 length is 12 residues. CDR1 and CDR2 (germline): MNHEY, SVGAGI. V shed 8 bases and J shed 3 bases, with 10 bases lying between them. The chain's CDR3 is CASGGLYTEAFF. Written as DNA, the CDR3 is TGTGCCAGCGGGGGGCTGTACACTGAAGCTTTCTTT.

This chain connects TRBV2 to TRBJ1-6, with 8 bases identical to TRBD1. V shed 6 bases, J shed 8 bases, and the junction held 9 bases outside the gene matches. CDR3 length equals 15 residues. CDR1 and CDR2 from the germline V gene are SNHLY and FYNNEI. CDR3 in amino acids: CASRGQVGGHSPLHF. DNA of the CDR3: TGTGCCAGCAGGGGACAGGTGGGGGGTCATTCACCCCTCCACTTT.

The V gene is TRBV7-6, the J gene TRBJ1-2; D is unclear. The V gene's germline CDR1 is SGHVS and CDR2 FNYEAQ. The CDR3 totals 15 residues. V lost 1 base and J lost 4, with 13 bases in between. The CDR3, as DNA: TGTGCCAGCAGCTTAGGTGATGGACCGAGCTATGGCTACACCTTC. This codes for CASSLGDGPSYGYTF.

The J gene is TRBJ1-5, the V gene TRBV6-2 or TRBV6-3; a possible D gene is TRBD1 (6 bases). Germline CDR1 and CDR2: MNHEY and SVGEGT. The V end was cut by 5 bases, the J end by 2 bases, with 16 bases between. This CDR3 has 16 amino acids. The CDR3 here is CASSTRTARGNQPQHF. CDR3 coding DNA: TGTGCCAGCAGTACCCGGACAGCACGGGGCAATCAGCCCCAGCATTTT.

The chain combines TRBV4-2 with TRBJ2-2; 10 nucleotides align to TRBD2. The CDR3 consists of 16 residues. CDR1 and CDR2 (germline): LGHNA, YNFKEQ. Trimming at V came to 6 bases and at J to 0 bases, leaving 4 bases not matched to a gene. In DNA form, the CDR3 reads TGTGCCAGCAGACCTGGACTAGCGGCGAACACCGGGGAGCTGTTTTTT. It translates to CASRPGLAANTGELFF.

The chain joins TRBV7-2 to TRBJ2-7; 8 nucleotides line up with TRBD2. The V and J ends lost 5 bases and 2 bases, in that order; junction bases with no gene match: 14. In germline, CDR1 is SGHTA, CDR2 FQGNSA. This CDR3 region has 17 residues. CDR3 sequence (DNA): TGTGCCAGCAGCAATACGGGACTAGTTGAGGGGGCCTACGAGCAGTACTTC. Amino acid sequence: CASSNTGLVEGAYEQYF.

The chain recombines TRBV2 with TRBJ1-4, with TRBD1 as a possible D gene (5 bases). CDR3 size: 16 residues. Germline values: CDR1 SNHLY, CDR2 FYNNEI. Trimming cost V 2 bases and J 6 bases, with 16 bases left between them. Here the CDR3 reads CASSETRGTGDEKLFF. The CDR3 DNA follows: TGTGCCAGCAGTGAAACCCGAGGGACGGGAGATGAAAAACTGTTTTTT.

This chain links TRBV7-3 with TRBJ2-5, with D possibly matching TRBD1 (5 bases). This CDR3 has 13 amino acids. V was trimmed by 3 bases and J by 4 bases, leaving 9 bases between them. Germline-derived CDR1 and CDR2 are SGHTA and FQGTGA. The chain's CDR3 is CASSFKGSETQYF. DNA of the CDR3: TGTGCCAGCAGCTTTAAGGGGTCAGAGACCCAGTACTTC.

This clone was counted once. CDR3 bases: TGCGCCAGCAGCCAGTTCGCGGGGGGAACCGGGGAGCTGTTTTTT. Residues: CASSQFAGGTGELFF. The J gene is TRBJ2-2, the V gene TRBV4-1; TRBD2 agrees at 8 bases. With V trimmed by 3 bases and J by 5 bases, 5 bases remained unmatched. This CDR3 region has 15 residues. Germline CDR1 reads MGHRA; CDR2 reads YSYEKL.

The chain has TRBV7-9 and TRBJ1-5; D ambiguous. Between the trimmed V and J ends, which lost 3 bases and 2 bases, there was a span of 2 bases. Germline values: CDR1 SEHNR, CDR2 FQNEAQ (reference sequence). The CDR3 contains 12 residues. This CDR3 is CASSFGNQPQHF. Here the CDR3 DNA reads TGTGCCAGCAGCTTTGGCAATCAGCCCCAGCATTTT.

The chain is built from TRBV5-1 and TRBJ1-2; no reliable D call. Germline CDR1 is SGHRS and CDR2 is YFSETQ. CDR3 length: 12 amino acids. V was shortened by 5 bases and J by 3 bases, with 8 bases between the two germline ends. The CDR3 bases are TGCGCCAGCAGGACGGAACACTATGGCTACACCTTC. This gives the protein CASRTEHYGYTF.

The chain links TRBV7-2 to TRBJ2-2; no definite D call. The V end was cut by 4 bases, the J end by 6 bases, with 9 bases between. CDR1 and CDR2 (germline): SGHTA, FQGNSA. This CDR3 spans 13 amino acids. The CDR3 loop is CASSSRPPGELFF. The DNA for the CDR3 is TGTGCCAGCAGCTCAAGACCGCCCGGGGAGCTGTTTTTT.

This clone appeared once. The chain links TRBV5-1 to TRBJ1-3; tentatively, D is TRBD1 (5 bases). From germline, CDR1 is SGHRS and CDR2 YFSETQ. V lost 6 bases to trimming and J lost 0 bases, with 10 bases between them. The CDR3 contains 14 residues. CDR3 amino acids: CASKRGISGNTIYF. CDR3 DNA: TGCGCCAGCAAGCGGGGGATCTCTGGAAACACCATATATTTT.

The rearrangement links TRBV19 to TRBJ1-1, with TRBD1 as a possible D gene (5 bases). V lost 1 base and J lost 1, with 7 bases in between. CDR3 length: 14 amino acids. CDR1 LNHDA and CDR2 SQIVND come from the germline V gene (reference sequence). CDR3 nucleotide sequence: TGTGCCAGTAGTATAGTCGACAGGAACACTGAAGCTTTCTTT. Translation: CASSIVDRNTEAFF.

The chain carries TRBV5-1 and TRBJ1-4, with D hard to call. The CDR3 is 14 residues long. Looked up from germline, CDR1 is SGHRS and CDR2 is YFSETQ. V lost 5 bases, J lost 6 bases, and 14 bases lay in between. CDR3 amino acids: CASSSLSWDEKLFF. The CDR3 DNA reads as TGCGCCAGCAGTTCCTTAAGTTGGGATGAAAAACTGTTTTTT.

J is TRBJ2-2 and V is TRBV11-2; D gene uncertain. V was pared by 6 bases and J by 1 base, with 0 bases between. The CDR3 is 11 amino acids. Germline lookup yields CDR1 SGHAT and CDR2 FQNNGV. CDR3 in DNA: TGTGCCAGCAGGAACACCGGGGAGCTGTTTTTT. It translates to CASRNTGELFF.